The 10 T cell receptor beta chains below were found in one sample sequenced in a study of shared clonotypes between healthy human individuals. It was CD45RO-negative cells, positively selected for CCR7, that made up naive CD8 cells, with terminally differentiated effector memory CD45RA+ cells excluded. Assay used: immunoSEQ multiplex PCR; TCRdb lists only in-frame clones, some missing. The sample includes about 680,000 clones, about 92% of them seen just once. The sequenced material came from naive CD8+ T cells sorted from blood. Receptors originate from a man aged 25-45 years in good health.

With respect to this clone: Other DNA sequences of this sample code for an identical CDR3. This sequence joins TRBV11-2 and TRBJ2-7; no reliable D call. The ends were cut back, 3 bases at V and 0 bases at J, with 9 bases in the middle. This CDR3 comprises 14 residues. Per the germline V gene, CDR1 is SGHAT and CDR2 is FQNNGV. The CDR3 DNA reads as TGTGCCAGCAGCTTGGTTGGCAGCTCCTACGAGCAGTACTTC. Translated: CASSLVGSSYEQYF. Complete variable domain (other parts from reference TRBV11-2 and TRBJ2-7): EAGVAQSPRYKIIEKRQSVAFWCNPISGHATLYWYQQILGQGPKLLIQFQNNGVVDDSQLPKDRFSAERLKGVDSTLKIQPAKLEDSAVYLCASSLVGSSYEQYFGPGTRLTVT.

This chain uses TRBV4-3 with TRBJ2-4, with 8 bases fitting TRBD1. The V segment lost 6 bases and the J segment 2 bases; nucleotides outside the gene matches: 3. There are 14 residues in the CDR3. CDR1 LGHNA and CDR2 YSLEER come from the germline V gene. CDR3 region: CASSRTGSKNIQYF. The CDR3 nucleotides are TGCGCCAGCAGTCGGACAGGGTCCAAAAACATTCAGTACTTC.

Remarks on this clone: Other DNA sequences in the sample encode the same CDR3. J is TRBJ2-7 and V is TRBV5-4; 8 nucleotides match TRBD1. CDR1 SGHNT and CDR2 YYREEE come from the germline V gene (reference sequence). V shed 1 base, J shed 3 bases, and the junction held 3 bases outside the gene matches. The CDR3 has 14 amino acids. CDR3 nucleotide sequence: TGTGCCAGCAGCTTGTGGGACAGGAACTACGAGCAGTACTTC. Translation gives CASSLWDRNYEQYF.

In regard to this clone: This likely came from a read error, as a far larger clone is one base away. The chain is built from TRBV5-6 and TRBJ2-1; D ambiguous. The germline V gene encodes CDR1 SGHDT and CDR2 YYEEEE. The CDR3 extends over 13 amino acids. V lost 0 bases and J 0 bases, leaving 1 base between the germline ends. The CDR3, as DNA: TGTGCCAGCAGCTTGGTCTCCTACAATGAGCAGTTCTTC. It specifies CASSLVSYNEQFF. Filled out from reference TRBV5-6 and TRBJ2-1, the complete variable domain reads DAGVTQSPTHLIKTRGQQVTLRCSPKSGHDTVSWYQQALGQGPQFIFQYYEEEERQRGNFPDRFSGHQFPNYSSELNVNALLLGDSALYLCASSLVSYNEQFFGPGTRLTVL.

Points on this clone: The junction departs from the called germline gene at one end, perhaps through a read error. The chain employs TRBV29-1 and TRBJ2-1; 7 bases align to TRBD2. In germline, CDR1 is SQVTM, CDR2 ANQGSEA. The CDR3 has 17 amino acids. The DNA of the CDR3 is TGCAGCGTCCCGGCCTCAGGCGGGAGCTTCGGGTACAGTGAGCAGTTCTTC. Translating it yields CSVPASGGSFGYSEQFF.

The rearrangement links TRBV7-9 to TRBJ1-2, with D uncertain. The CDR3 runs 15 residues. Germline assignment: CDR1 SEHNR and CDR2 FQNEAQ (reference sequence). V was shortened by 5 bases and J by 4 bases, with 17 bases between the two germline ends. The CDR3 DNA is TGTGCCAGCAGCCCTAGGGAAAAAGGACCCTATGGCTACACCTTC. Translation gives CASSPREKGPYGYTF.

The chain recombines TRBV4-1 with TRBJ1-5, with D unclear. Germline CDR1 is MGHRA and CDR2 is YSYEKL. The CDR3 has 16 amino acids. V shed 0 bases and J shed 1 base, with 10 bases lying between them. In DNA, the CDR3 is TGCGCCAGCAGCCAAGAGAGACCGATGAGCAATCAGCCCCAGCATTTT. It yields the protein CASSQERPMSNQPQHF.

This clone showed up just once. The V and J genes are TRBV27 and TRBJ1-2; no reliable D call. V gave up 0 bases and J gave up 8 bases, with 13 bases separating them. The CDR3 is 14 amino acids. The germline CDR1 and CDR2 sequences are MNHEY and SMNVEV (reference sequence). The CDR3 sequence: CASSLSGVTGGYTF. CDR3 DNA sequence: TGTGCCAGCAGTTTATCTGGGGTAACGGGAGGCTACACCTTC.

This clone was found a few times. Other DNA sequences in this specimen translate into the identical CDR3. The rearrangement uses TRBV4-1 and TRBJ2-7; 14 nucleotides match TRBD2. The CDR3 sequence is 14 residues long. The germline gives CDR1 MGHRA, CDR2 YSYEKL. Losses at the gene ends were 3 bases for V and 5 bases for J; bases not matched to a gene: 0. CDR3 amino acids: CASSQGLAGDEQYF. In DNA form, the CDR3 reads TGCGCCAGCAGCCAGGGACTAGCGGGAGACGAGCAGTACTTC.

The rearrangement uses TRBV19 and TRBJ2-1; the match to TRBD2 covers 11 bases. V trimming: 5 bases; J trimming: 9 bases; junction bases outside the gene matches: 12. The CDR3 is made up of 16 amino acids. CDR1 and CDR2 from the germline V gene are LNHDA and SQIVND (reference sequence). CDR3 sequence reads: CASSGTSGRHQPEQFF. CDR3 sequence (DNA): TGTGCCAGTAGTGGAACTAGCGGGAGACACCAACCTGAGCAGTTCTTC.